This TCR beta chain emerged from a study of T cells expressing NK-cell markers. Overall study context: In the group of eight sequenced donors, seven were HCMV-seropositive and one was seronegative. Whole-study results and caveats: These clonotypes, the leaders elsewhere, also led the CD3+CD56-NKG2C+ fraction in a handful of donors.

From its re-call of the 5' RACE reads, TCRdb lists each CDR3 protein once, without DNA. Its listing shows 150,000 or so distinct CDR3 sequences. This CDR3 is built from 15 residues. Looked up from germline, CDR1 is MNHEY and CDR2 is SMNVEV (reference sequence). With regard to this clonotype: Its antigen is unidentified.

The V gene is TRBV27, the J gene TRBJ2-3; there is no DNA to check the TCRdb D call of TRBD1. Sequencing was done on a sample of blood T cells: a sorted CD56 or NKG2C T cell subset, CD4+ or CD8+ T cells, or bulk PBMC T cells (not recorded which). The clonotype originates from a woman aged 50 to 65 in good health. The CDR3 is CASSLVGGEGDTQYF.